Each of the 9 T cell receptor beta chains below was sequenced from the same sample in a study of T cells after yellow fever vaccination. TCRdb re-called the 5' RACE reads with MiXCR, one entry per CDR3 protein. The sample holds a few hundred thousand distinct CDR3 sequences, around 5.2% seen once. The starting material was CD4+ T cells sorted from PBMCs, obtained on the day of the yellow fever booster vaccination. These receptors originate from a man younger than 30 who received the YFV17D yellow fever vaccine.

The J gene is TRBJ2-7, the V gene TRBV28; D possibly uses TRBD1 or TRBD2 (5 bases each). Trimming removed 4 bases from V and 7 bases from J, with 17 bases in between. Germline V gene lookup returns CDR1 MDHEN and CDR2 SYDVKM. CDR3 length: 14 residues. Here the CDR3 DNA reads TGTGCCAGCAGTTCCGCTTCGGGGACGTGGGAGCAGTACGTC. Translated: CASSSASGTWEQYV.

This clonotype appeared a few times. The gene calls are TRBV12-3 or TRBV12-4 and TRBJ1-2; weak D call: TRBD1 (5 bases). The V and J ends lost 2 bases and 10 bases respectively, with 14 bases between them. The CDR3 runs to 13 residues. Here the CDR3 reads CASSLKELGDYTF. DNA of the CDR3: TGTGCCAGCAGTTTAAAGGAGTTGGGGGACTACACCTTC.

This clonotype was seen at least ten times. V gene TRBV28 combines with J gene TRBJ1-2; D ambiguous. The CDR3 is 13 residues long. The V gene lost 2 bases and the J gene lost 1 base, with 5 bases spanning the gap. The germline V gene has CDR1 MDHEN and CDR2 SYDVKM. In DNA form, the CDR3 reads TGTGCCAGCAGTTTAGCACTTAACTATGGCTACACCTTC. Protein: CASSLALNYGYTF.

Many counts were recorded for this clonotype. The genes are TRBV5-1 and TRBJ2-7, with 10 positions matching TRBD1. The CDR3 is 15 residues long. Germline-derived CDR1 and CDR2 are SGHRS and YFSETQ. V lost 3 bases, J lost 8 bases, and 11 bases stayed unmatched. CDR3 amino acids: CASSSQGQGVEQQYF. The CDR3 coding sequence is TGCGCCAGCAGCTCGCAAGGACAGGGGGTTGAACAGCAGTACTTC. Together with reference TRBV5-1 and TRBJ2-7, the CDR3 gives the full variable domain: KAGVTQTPRYLIKTRGQQVTLSCSPISGHRSVSWYQQTPGQGLQFLFEYFSETQRNKGNFPGRFSGRQFSNSRSEMNVSTLELGDSALYLCASSSQGQGVEQQYFGPGTRLTVT.

This clonotype was seen a few times. This rearrangement joins TRBV7-9 to TRBJ2-3; D is possibly TRBD2 (5 bases). The germline CDR1 and CDR2 sequences are SEHNR and FQNEAQ (reference sequence). V was cut by 5 bases and J by 2 bases, with 11 bases left in between. The CDR3 sequence is 14 residues long. The CDR3 spells CASSVTRDTDTQYF. CDR3 coding DNA: TGTGCCAGCAGCGTTACTAGAGACACAGATACGCAGTATTTT.

This clonotype was picked up a small number of times. The chain recombines TRBV5-1 with TRBJ1-4; D gene uncertain. Looked up from germline, CDR1 is SGHRS and CDR2 is YFSETQ. The length of the CDR3 is 13 residues. Trimming cost V 4 bases and J 3 bases, with 7 bases left between them. DNA of the CDR3: TGCGCCAGCAGCCCAGCGCCTAATGAAAAACTGTTTTTT. Protein product: CASSPAPNEKLFF.

This clonotype was found a few times. The gene calls are TRBV6-6 and TRBJ2-5; D not certain. Germline-derived CDR1 and CDR2 are MNHNY and SVGAGI (reference sequence). V was trimmed by 4 bases and J by 4 bases, leaving 7 bases between them. The CDR3 totals 12 residues. This chain's CDR3 is CASSFGAETQYF. In DNA, the CDR3 is TGTGCCAGCAGTTTCGGTGCAGAGACCCAGTACTTC.

Note on this clonotype: Being one base from a much bigger clone, this may be a read error. CDR3 amino acids: CASSYGRNYGYTF. CDR3 in DNA: TGTGCCAGCAGTTACGGACGGAACTATGGCTACACCTTC. V and J are TRBV6-1 and TRBJ1-2; the D is unclear. V lost 5 bases to trimming and J lost 2 bases, with 9 bases between them. The CDR3 is made up of 13 amino acids. The V gene's germline CDR1 is MNHNS and CDR2 SASEGT.

At least ten counts were recorded for this clonotype. This rearrangement joins TRBV3-1 to TRBJ2-1; TRBD2 matches 8 bases. The CDR3 spans 16 residues. Germline V gene sequence: CDR1 LGHDT, CDR2 YNNKEL (reference sequence). V gave up 4 bases and J gave up 7 bases; unmatched junction bases: 12. The CDR3 region is CASSPAAAGAWNEQFF. The CDR3 DNA is TGTGCCAGCAGCCCCGCGGCAGCGGGGGCGTGGAATGAGCAGTTCTTC.